The 21 T cell receptor beta chains in this list originate from one sample, sequenced in a study of T cells in Graves' hyperthyroidism and ophthalmopathy. The CDR3 regions of TCR beta were amplified from RNA transcripts. First-round RT-PCR with HTBI primers amplified the TCR CDR3 region. TCRdb processed the multiplex PCR reads anew with MiXCR; each CDR3 protein has one entry. Counted here are fewer than 600,000 distinct CDR3 sequences, 13% to 15% occurring once; the ten biggest clones make up 17%. The specimen sequenced was blood. Every receptor here comes from a young woman with Graves' hyperthyroidism.

This clonotype occurred many times. The J gene is TRBJ2-7, the V gene TRBV11-2; the D gene is possibly TRBD2 (6 bases). The length of the CDR3 is 17 residues. The germline gives CDR1 SGHAT, CDR2 FQNNGV. V was clipped by 2 bases and J by 3 bases, with 20 bases between them. The CDR3 DNA reads TGTGCCAGCAGCTTAATATTTCTTTTGGGGAGGTACTACGAGCAGTACGTC. This translates into CASSLIFLLGRYYEQYV.

The chain uses TRBV7-3 and TRBJ2-1; 14 bases are shared with TRBD2. Unmatched junction bases numbered 9, after V lost 5 bases and J lost 9 bases. Germline CDR1 SGHTA, CDR2 FQGTGA. The CDR3 runs to 16 residues. The CDR3 bases are TGTGCCAGCAGCCATCCGGGACTAGCGGGAGACGTTGAGCAGTTCTTC. This translates into CASSHPGLAGDVEQFF.

This clonotype was found many times. This sequence joins TRBV19 and TRBJ2-3, with D perhaps matching TRBD2 (5 bases). The germline V gene has CDR1 LNHDA and CDR2 SQIVND (reference sequence). This CDR3 region has 15 residues. Trimming left V 7 bases short and J 2 bases short, with 16 bases between. This CDR3 is CASTSQAGVTDTQYF. The CDR3 DNA reads TGTGCCAGTACCTCGCAGGCGGGCGTCACAGATACGCAGTATTTT.

This clonotype occurred a few times. This chain uses TRBV12-3 or TRBV12-4 with TRBJ2-5; TRBD1 aligns across 9 bases. The CDR3 extends over 17 amino acids. The V gene end was trimmed by 5 bases and the J gene end by 5 bases; junction bases not matched to a gene: 15. CDR3 protein: CASSVRRGGQGGETQYF. The CDR3 coding sequence is TGTGCCAGCAGTGTTCGGAGGGGGGGACAGGGAGGGGAGACCCAGTACTTC.

This clonotype has at least ten counts. The chain links TRBV6-1 to TRBJ1-5; 11 positions match TRBD1. CDR1 is MNHNS and CDR2 is SASEGT in the germline V gene. The length of the CDR3 is 17 residues. The V segment lost 6 bases and the J segment 2 bases; nucleotides outside the gene matches: 9. This CDR3 is CASRGTGGTIGNQPQHF. CDR3 DNA sequence: TGTGCCAGCAGAGGGACAGGGGGGACTATAGGCAATCAGCCCCAGCATTTT.

V usage is TRBV5-5 and J usage is TRBJ2-5; 7 bases are shared with TRBD1. Unmatched junction bases numbered 5, after V lost 2 bases and J lost 4 bases. This CDR3 has 14 residues. The germline gives CDR1 SGHKS, CDR2 YYEKEE (reference sequence). Written as DNA, the CDR3 is TGTGCCAGCAGCTTACGACAGGGCCCAGAGACCCAGTACTTC. Its translation: CASSLRQGPETQYF.

J is TRBJ1-2 and V is TRBV2; 11 nucleotides match TRBD1. CDR1 is SNHLY, CDR2 FYNNEI, per germline. CDR3 size: 12 residues. Trimming at V came to 9 bases and at J to 4 bases, leaving 1 base not matched to a gene. The CDR3 sequence is CARGQGGYGYTF. The DNA for the CDR3 is TGTGCCAGGGGACAGGGGGGCTATGGCTACACCTTC.

This clonotype was picked up many times. V is TRBV30 and J is TRBJ2-1; 15 nucleotides agree with TRBD2. Germline loops: CDR1 GTSNPN, CDR2 SVGIG (reference sequence). The CDR3 consists of 14 residues. With V trimmed by 3 bases and J by 7 bases, 1 base remained unmatched. CDR3 amino acids: CAWSGTSGRNEQFF. CDR3 nucleotide sequence: TGTGCCTGGAGCGGGACTAGCGGGAGGAATGAGCAGTTCTTC.

This clonotype has a count of ten or more. The chain couples TRBV28 to TRBJ1-5, with TRBD1 matching 10 bases. The V segment lost 4 bases and the J segment 5 bases; nucleotides outside the gene matches: 5. This CDR3 has 15 amino acids. CDR1 and CDR2 from the germline V gene are MDHEN and SYDVKM. This CDR3 reads CASSSDRGLYQPQHF. The CDR3 DNA follows: TGTGCCAGCAGTTCGGACAGGGGGTTGTATCAGCCCCAGCATTTT.

This clonotype was recorded a few times. The junction departs from germline at one end; a sequencing error may be responsible. The rearrangement links TRBV15 to TRBJ2-2; 10 nucleotides line up with TRBD1. There are 15 residues in the CDR3. Germline-derived CDR1 and CDR2 are LNHNV and YYDKDF (reference sequence). CDR3 DNA sequence: TGTGCCACCAGGTCGGGACAGGGGTACACCGGGGAGCTGCTTTTT. Protein product: CATRSGQGYTGELLF.

This clonotype was observed at least ten times. The chain recombines TRBV7-3 with TRBJ2-1, with D uncertain. Germline V gene sequence: CDR1 SGHTA, CDR2 FQGTGA. The germline V and J ends were trimmed by 1 base and 0 bases, with 10 bases remaining between them. The CDR3 is made up of 16 amino acids. CDR3 nucleotides: TGTGCCAGCAGCTTAATTGGCGGAGACTCCTACAATGAGCAGTTCTTC. Protein sequence: CASSLIGGDSYNEQFF.

This clonotype was detected ten times or more. The chain links TRBV11-2 to TRBJ2-7; no firm D call. Germline assignment: CDR1 SGHAT and CDR2 FQNNGV. Deletions cut 5 bases from V and 9 bases from J, with 17 bases between. The CDR3 has 13 residues. The CDR3 loop reads CASSEDLSVGQYF. The CDR3 region has the DNA TGTGCCAGCAGCGAAGACTTGTCGGTGGGGCAGTACTTC.

This clonotype was detected a few times. The rearrangement links TRBV5-6 to TRBJ2-7; 7 bases are a match to TRBD1. With 0 bases clipped from V and 2 bases from J, the junction kept 8 bases outside the gene matches. In germline, CDR1 is SGHDT, CDR2 YYEEEE. The CDR3 is made up of 16 amino acids. The CDR3 loop is CASSLARQGQTYEQYF. The CDR3 DNA follows: TGTGCCAGCAGCTTGGCAAGACAGGGCCAAACCTACGAGCAGTACTTC.

This clonotype was observed a handful of times. The chain couples TRBV4-1 to TRBJ2-7; 13 bases agree with TRBD2. The length of the CDR3 is 18 residues. Trimming removed 3 bases from V and 6 bases from J; junction bases left unmatched: 14. The germline V gene has CDR1 MGHRA and CDR2 YSYEKL. CDR3 nucleotides: TGCGCCAGCAGCCATCCCTCACAGGGCGGACTAGCGGGAGCCGAGCAGTACTTC. This encodes CASSHPSQGGLAGAEQYF.

In this sample, this clonotype turned up many times. CDR3 protein: CASRVQASSSGANVLTF. CDR3 in DNA: TGTGCCAGCAGGGTACAGGCTAGTAGTAGTGGGGCCAACGTCCTGACTTTC. The chain is built from TRBV6-1 and TRBJ2-6; a weak D match, TRBD1 (5 bases). Deletions cut 6 bases from V and 3 bases from J, with 18 bases between. CDR1 is MNHNS, CDR2 SASEGT, per germline. There are 17 residues in the CDR3.

This clonotype showed up many times. The rearrangement joins TRBV5-1 to TRBJ2-7; TRBD1 might be the D (7 bases). The CDR3 loop spans 17 amino acids. V shed 0 bases and J shed 3 bases, with 19 bases lying between them. CDR1 is SGHRS, CDR2 YFSETQ, per germline. CDR3 in amino acids: CASSLAGGGTAVYEQYF. As DNA, the CDR3 is TGCGCCAGCAGCTTGGCCGGGGGCGGGACAGCGGTCTACGAGCAGTACTTC.

The chain uses TRBV10-3 and TRBJ1-2, with D possibly TRBD1 on 6 matching bases. This CDR3 spans 14 amino acids. Trimming removed 6 bases at V and 2 bases at J, with 13 bases between. Germline loops: CDR1 ENHRY, CDR2 SYGVKD. CDR3 DNA: TGTGCCATCAGAGGGGACATTGAAAACTATGGCTACACCTTC. Translation gives CAIRGDIENYGYTF.

The sample holds many counts of this clonotype. CDR3 residues: CASSLAGGTSYNEQFF. The CDR3, as DNA: TGTGCCAGCTCCCTAGCGGGAGGTACCTCCTACAATGAGCAGTTCTTC. J is TRBJ2-1 and V is TRBV27; 11 bases match TRBD2. With 8 bases clipped from V and 0 bases from J, the junction kept 6 bases outside the gene matches. This CDR3 region has 16 residues. Germline V gives CDR1 MNHEY, CDR2 SMNVEV (reference sequence).

This clonotype was counted many times. This rearrangement joins TRBV11-2 to TRBJ2-7; possibly TRBD1 for D (5 bases). Germline V gene sequence: CDR1 SGHAT, CDR2 FQNNGV. Trimming stripped 1 base from V and 4 bases from J, with 5 bases between. This CDR3 is 12 amino acids long. CDR3: CASSLGQYEQYV. Written as DNA, the CDR3 is TGTGCCAGCAGCTTAGGACAGTACGAGCAGTACGTC.

J is TRBJ2-7 and V is TRBV6-5; 8 bases agree with TRBD1. With 5 bases clipped from V and 2 bases from J, the junction kept 5 bases outside the gene matches. This CDR3 has 14 amino acids. Germline lookup yields CDR1 MNHEY and CDR2 SVGAGI. The CDR3 here is CASSKQGGAYEQYF. CDR3 DNA sequence: TGTGCCAGCAGTAAACAGGGGGGAGCCTACGAGCAGTACTTC.

This chain uses TRBV30 with TRBJ1-1; D gene unclear. The length of the CDR3 is 14 residues. CDR1 and CDR2 from the germline V gene are GTSNPN and SVGIG (reference sequence). Trimming took 3 bases from V and 1 from J, leaving 12 bases between them. As DNA, the CDR3 is TGTGCCTGGAGCCCAGTTACTTCGAACACTGAAGCTTTCTTT. Protein sequence: CAWSPVTSNTEAFF.